The following is a T cell receptor beta chain sequence with its context. Germline V lookup: CDR1 SGHAT, CDR2 FQNNGV. The CDR3 is 16 amino acids. It was with 60 Vbeta and 13 Jbeta primers that the PCR ran. The assay was immunoSEQ multiplex PCR, and TCRdb's table has in-frame clones only and misses some. The table shows 55,000 to 65,000 clones, with around 90% occurring only once. The data were taken from a study of cytomegalovirus exposure and HLA in healthy donors. The sample taken for sequencing was PBMCs. The TCR comes from a man under 40 in good health and CMV-seropositive. The chain uses TRBV11-2 and TRBJ2-5; 9 nucleotides match TRBD2. The J call may be incorrect, as the DNA end agrees better with TRBJ2-7. CDR3 protein: CASSSITTSGTYEQYF. For the CDR3, the DNA is TGTGCCAGCAGCTCCATTACGACTAGCGGAACCTACGAGCAGTACTTC.